This is a list of T cell receptor beta chains from one sample in a study of immune heterogeneity within non-small cell lung tumors. From the multiplex PCR reads, TCRdb called clonotypes with MiXCR, one entry per CDR3 protein. The table shows 20,000 or so distinct CDR3 sequences, with 25% to 30% occurring only once. The source material was lung tumor tissue. Receptor source: a man aged 35-49 years with non-small cell lung cancer. The CDR3 runs from the conserved cysteine through the conserved F or W. The order of the fields is clone size, V gene, J gene, CDR3 length, D gene, CDR3 protein, CDR3 DNA. D genes are given only for firm matches. Clone size, where shown, is once, few, many, or a class for clones that have expanded.

many	TRBV11-2	TRBJ2-7	15	NA	CASSQGSGRSYEQYF	TGTGCCAGCAGCCAGGGATCGGGTCGTTCCTACGAGCAGTACTTC
many	TRBV3-1	TRBJ1-1	16	NA	CASSPTMRTLGLEAFF	TGTGCCAGCAGCCCAACAATGAGAACCCTCGGGCTTGAAGCTTTCTTT
many	TRBV5-1	TRBJ2-3	15	TRBD1	CASSPPTGGTDTQYF	TGCGCCAGCAGCCCCCCGACAGGGGGCACAGATACGCAGTATTTT
many	TRBV6-2/TRBV6-3	TRBJ2-1	13	NA	CASSYSIGREQFF	TGTGCCAGCAGTTACTCGATTGGTCGGGAGCAGTTCTTC
many	TRBV7-2	TRBJ1-5	13	NA	CASSAGADQPQHF	TGTGCCAGCAGCGCAGGGGCGGATCAGCCCCAGCATTTT
many	TRBV19	TRBJ2-3	15	TRBD1	CASSPGTGPPDTQYF	TGTGCCAGTAGCCCCGGGACAGGGCCCCCAGATACGCAGTATTTT
medium-sized	TRBV12-3/TRBV12-4	TRBJ1-6	15	TRBD1	CASSFGGTGQISLHF	TGTGCCAGCAGTTTTGGAGGGACAGGTCAAATATCCCTCCACTTT
medium-sized	TRBV15	TRBJ1-3	13	NA	CATSRDERNTIYF	TGTGCCACCAGCAGAGATGAACGAAACACCATATATTTT
few	TRBV4-1	TRBJ1-1	15	NA	CASSQNLGLNTEAFF	TGCGCCAGCAGCCAGAACTTGGGGTTGAACACTGAAGCTTTCTTT
NA	TRBV7-9	TRBJ1-1	16	NA	CASSLGIATVDTEAFF	TGTGCCAGCAGCTTAGGAATAGCGACGGTTGACACTGAAGCTTTCTTT
NA	TRBV29-1	TRBJ2-2	14	NA	CSVEGATNTGEMFF	TGCAGCGTTGAAGGGGCGACGAACACCGGGGAGATGTTTTTT
many	TRBV5-1	TRBJ1-4	15	TRBD1	CASSLGQGPNEKLFF	TGCGCCAGCAGCCTCGGACAGGGACCAAATGAAAAACTGTTTTTT
few	TRBV6-1	TRBJ1-2	17	NA	CASSDPPGPFNNYGYTF	TGTGCCAGCAGTGATCCACCCGGGCCTTTTAATAACTATGGCTACACCTTC
few	TRBV19	TRBJ1-3	16	TRBD1	CASRSGTANSGNTIYF	TGTGCCAGTAGATCCGGGACAGCTAACTCTGGAAACACCATATATTTT
NA	TRBV19	TRBJ2-7	15	TRBD1	CASSAQGQVKGEQYF	TGTGCCAGTAGTGCCCAGGGACAGGTGAAAGGGGAGCAGTACTTC
NA	TRBV12-3/TRBV12-4	TRBJ2-5	14	TRBD2	CASSSRRGGQTQYF	TGTGCCAGCAGTTCCCGCCGGGGGGGACAGACCCAGTACTTC
medium-sized	TRBV20-1	TRBJ2-2	11	NA	CSAHNTGELFF	TGCAGTGCTCACAACACCGGGGAGCTGTTTTTT
many	TRBV5-8	TRBJ2-7	11	NA	CASRQLGEQYF	TGTGCCAGCAGACAACTAGGCGAGCAGTACTTC
medium-sized	TRBV6-5	TRBJ2-7	13	NA	CASSYQGHYEQYF	TGTGCCAGCAGTTACCAGGGTCACTACGAGCAGTACTTC
few	TRBV12-3/TRBV12-4	TRBJ1-2	15	NA	CASSPQGTLRYGNTF	TGTGCCAGCAGTCCCCAGGGGACCCTCCGCTATGGCAACACCTTC
many	TRBV5-1	TRBJ1-4	12	NA	CASRDFNEKLFF	TGCGCCAGCAGGGACTTTAATGAAAAACTGTTTTTT
few	TRBV7-2	TRBJ2-3	17	NA	CASSLVGLAISTDTQYF	TGTGCCAGCAGCTTAGTAGGGCTAGCGATTAGCACAGATACGCAGTATTTT
NA	TRBV6-1	TRBJ1-5	14	NA	CASSRPESDQPQHF	TGTGCCAGCAGCCGCCCCGAGTCGGATCAGCCCCAGCATTTT
NA	TRBV18	TRBJ2-1	15	TRBD2	CASSLTSGRENEQFF	TGTGCCAGCTCACTGACTAGCGGGAGGGAGAATGAGCAGTTCTTC
medium-sized	TRBV28	TRBJ2-7	12	NA	CASSPRPYEQYF	TGTGCCAGCAGCCCCCGGCCCTACGAGCAGTACTTC
few	TRBV5-1	TRBJ2-6	16	NA	CASSLAGQPGANVLTF	TGCGCCAGCAGCTTGGCAGGCCAGCCTGGGGCCAACGTCCTGACTTTC
few	TRBV5-8	TRBJ1-2	13	TRBD1	CASSLDRAYGYTF	TGTGCCAGCAGCCTTGACAGGGCCTATGGCTACACCTTC
many	TRBV7-2	TRBJ2-1	11	NA	CASSDIHEQFF	TGTGCCAGCAGCGACATCCATGAGCAGTTCTTC
NA	TRBV10-2	TRBJ1-3	14	NA	CASREGNSGNTIYF	TGCGCCAGCAGGGAGGGCAACTCTGGAAACACCATATATTTT
NA	TRBV7-9	TRBJ2-3	14	NA	CASSFINRTDTQYF	TGTGCCAGCAGCTTTATAAACCGCACAGATACGCAGTATTTT
NA	TRBV7-2	TRBJ2-5	15	NA	CASSWDGRTQETQYF	TGTGCCAGCAGCTGGGACGGACGGACTCAAGAGACCCAGTACTTC
NA	TRBV5-5	TRBJ1-1	14	NA	CASSYAGFNTEAFF	TGTGCCAGCAGCTATGCAGGGTTTAACACTGAAGCTTTCTTT
many	TRBV11-3	TRBJ2-6	15	NA	CASHKGNSGANVLTF	TGTGCCAGCCATAAGGGTAACTCTGGGGCCAACGTCCTGACTTTC
many	TRBV6-6	TRBJ2-3	17	NA	CASSYSIAIASTDTQYF	TGTGCCAGCAGTTACTCAATCGCGATAGCTAGCACAGATACGCAGTATTTT
many	TRBV2	TRBJ2-5	14	NA	CASSVVRSLETQYF	TGTGCCAGCAGTGTTGTCAGATCCTTGGAGACCCAGTACTTC
few	TRBV7-9	TRBJ2-3	18	TRBD2	CASSGELAGTIPTDTQYF	TGTGCCAGCAGCGGGGAACTAGCGGGAACAATTCCAACAGATACGCAGTATTTT
NA	TRBV15	TRBJ2-5	14	NA	CATGPSARQETQYF	TGTGCCACGGGGCCCTCGGCGAGACAAGAGACCCAGTACTTC
NA	TRBV19	TRBJ1-3	14	NA	CASSTPGQGDTIYF	TGTGCCAGTAGTACGCCCGGACAAGGCGACACCATATATTTT
medium-sized	TRBV28	TRBJ2-1	15	TRBD2	CASSPGTSGAREQFF	TGTGCCAGCAGTCCCGGGACTAGCGGGGCCAGGGAGCAGTTCTTC
many	TRBV9	TRBJ2-1	15	TRBD2	CASSVGSSGRGEQFF	TGTGCCAGCAGCGTAGGTTCTAGCGGGAGAGGTGAGCAGTTCTTC
NA	TRBV4-3	TRBJ2-3	15	TRBD2	CASSQDGRAADTQYF	TGCGCCAGCAGCCAAGACGGGAGGGCGGCAGATACGCAGTATTTT
few	TRBV30	TRBJ2-3	14	TRBD2	CAWATSGRRDTQYF	TGTGCCTGGGCCACTAGCGGGAGAAGAGATACGCAGTATTTT
many	TRBV3-1	TRBJ2-7	15	NA	CASSQIWTSSYEQYF	TGTGCCAGCAGCCAAATCTGGACGAGCTCCTACGAGCAGTACTTC
many	TRBV7-9	TRBJ2-7	12	NA	CASSSGANEQYF	TGTGCCAGCAGTTCAGGGGCCAACGAGCAGTACTTC
once	TRBV20-1	TRBJ1-6	14	TRBD1	CSARTLNRGSPLHF	TGCAGTGCTAGAACCCTCAACAGGGGTTCACCCCTCCACTTT
few	TRBV6-2/TRBV6-3	TRBJ2-5	17	NA	CASSYSMGSGDRETQYF	TGTGCCAGCAGTTACTCGATGGGGAGCGGTGACCGGGAGACCCAGTACTTC
many	TRBV19	TRBJ2-2	14	NA	CASSISGLTGELFF	TGTGCCAGTAGTATCTCGGGTTTAACCGGGGAGCTGTTTTTT
NA	TRBV11-3	TRBJ2-5	15	NA	CASSARTLNQETQYF	TGTGCCAGCAGCGCTCGGACCCTCAACCAAGAGACCCAGTACTTC
many	TRBV5-1	TRBJ1-2	13	NA	CASSFEDNYGYTF	TGCGCCAGCAGCTTCGAGGATAACTATGGCTACACCTTC
many	TRBV11-3	TRBJ2-3	17	NA	CASSFRGGRAGTDTQYF	TGTGCCAGCAGCTTCAGGGGGGGGAGGGCTGGAACAGATACGCAGTATTTT
few	TRBV7-9	TRBJ2-3	18	NA	CASSLAIGKWAITDTQYF	TGTGCCAGCAGCTTAGCGATTGGGAAGTGGGCGATCACAGATACGCAGTATTTT
once	TRBV3-1	TRBJ1-1	12	NA	CASSSSHRGSLF	TGTGCCAGCAGCTCCAGCCACCGAGGGTCTCTCTTT